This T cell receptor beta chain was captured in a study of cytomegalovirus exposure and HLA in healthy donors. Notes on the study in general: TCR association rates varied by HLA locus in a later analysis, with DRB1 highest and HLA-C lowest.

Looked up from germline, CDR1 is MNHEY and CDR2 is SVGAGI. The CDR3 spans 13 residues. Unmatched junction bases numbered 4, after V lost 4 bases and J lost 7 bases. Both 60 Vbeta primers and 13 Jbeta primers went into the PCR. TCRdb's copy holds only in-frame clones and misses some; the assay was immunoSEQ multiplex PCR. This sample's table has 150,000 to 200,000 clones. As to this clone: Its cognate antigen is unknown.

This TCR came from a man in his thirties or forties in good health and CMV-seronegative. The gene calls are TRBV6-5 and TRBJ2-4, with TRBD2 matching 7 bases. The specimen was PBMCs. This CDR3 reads CASSLRRGNIQYF. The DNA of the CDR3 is TGTGCCAGCAGTTTAAGGCGGGGGAACATTCAGTACTTC.